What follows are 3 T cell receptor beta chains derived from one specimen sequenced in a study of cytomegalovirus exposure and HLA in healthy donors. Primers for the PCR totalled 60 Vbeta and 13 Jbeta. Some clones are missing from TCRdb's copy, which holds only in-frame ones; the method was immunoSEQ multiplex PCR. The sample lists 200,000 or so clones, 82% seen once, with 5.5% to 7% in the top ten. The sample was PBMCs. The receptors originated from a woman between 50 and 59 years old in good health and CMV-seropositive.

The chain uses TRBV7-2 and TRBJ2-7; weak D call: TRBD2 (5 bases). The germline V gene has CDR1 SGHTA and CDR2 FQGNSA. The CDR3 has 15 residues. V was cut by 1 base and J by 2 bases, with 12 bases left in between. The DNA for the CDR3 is TGTGCCAGCAGCTTAGGTCCGGGGAACACCTACGAGCAGTACTTC. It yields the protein CASSLGPGNTYEQYF.

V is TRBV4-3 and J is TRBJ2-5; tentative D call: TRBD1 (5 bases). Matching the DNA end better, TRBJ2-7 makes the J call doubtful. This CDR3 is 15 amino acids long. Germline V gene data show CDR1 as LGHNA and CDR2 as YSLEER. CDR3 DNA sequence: TGCGCCAGCAGCCAAGATTGGGCAGGGTTCTACGAGCAGTACTTC. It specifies CASSQDWAGFYEQYF.

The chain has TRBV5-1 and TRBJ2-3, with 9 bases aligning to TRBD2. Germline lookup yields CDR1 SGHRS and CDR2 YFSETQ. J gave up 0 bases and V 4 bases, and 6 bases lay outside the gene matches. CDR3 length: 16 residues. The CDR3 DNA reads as TGCGCCAGCAGCCCCCGGAGCGGGGGGAGCACAGATACGCAGTATTTT. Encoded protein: CASSPRSGGSTDTQYF.